These T cell receptor beta chains were read from a single sample in a study of T cell responses to AZD1222 COVID-19 vaccine. Using immunoSEQ multiplex PCR, the repertoire was profiled, and TCRdb retains in-frame clones only, with some absent. Altogether fewer than 110,000 clones are present, about 90% being singletons, with the ten largest covering around 4.8%. Here the sequenced sample was peripheral blood, taken on day 0 of AZD1222 vaccination. Every receptor here comes from an adult in good health. Each CDR3 is given with its conserved first and last residue. Each record gives: J gene, V gene, D gene, clone size, CDR3 protein, CDR3 DNA. A D gene is named only where the DNA matches it firmly. Part of the rows lack a size; the others show once, few, many or a class for expanded clones.

TRBJ2-5 | TRBV4-1 | - | once | CASSQDGQTQYF | TGCGCCAGCAGCCAAGACGGCCAGACCCAGTACTTC
TRBJ2-5 | TRBV5-1 | TRBD2 | - | CASSLGASGAQGETQYF | TGCGCCAGCAGCTTGGGGGCTAGCGGGGCCCAAGGGGAGACCCAGTACTTC
TRBJ1-5 | TRBV5-1 | - | few | CASGGGQPQHF | TGCGCCAGCGGCGGGGGGCAGCCCCAGCATTTT
TRBJ1-2 | TRBV3-1/TRBV3-2 | TRBD1 | - | CASSPLRTGFNGYTF | TGTGCCAGCAGCCCCCTAAGGACAGGGTTTAATGGCTACACCTTC
TRBJ1-1 | TRBV18 | - | - | CASSTGVGAEAFF | TGTGCCAGCTCCACCGGCGTGGGGGCTGAAGCTTTCTTT
TRBJ2-7 | TRBV4-3 | TRBD1 | - | CASSQDRTGGYEQYF | TGCGCCAGCAGCCAAGATCGGACAGGGGGCTACGAGCAGTACTTC
TRBJ1-3 | TRBV5-5 | - | - | CASSLFGQSPGNTIYF | TGTGCCAGCAGCTTATTCGGACAGAGCCCTGGAAACACCATATATTTT
TRBJ1-4 | TRBV4-2 | - | - | CASGSSRTVSEKLFF | TGTGCCAGCGGATCTTCCAGGACAGTCAGTGAAAAACTGTTTTTT
TRBJ1-2 | TRBV6-5 | - | - | CASSLQNNYGYTF | TGTGCCAGCAGCCTCCAAAACAACTATGGCTACACCTTC
TRBJ1-2 | TRBV28 | - | - | CASSLVGVGYGYTF | TGTGCCAGCAGTCTCGTGGGGGTAGGCTATGGCTACACCTTC
TRBJ2-5 | TRBV7-9 | - | - | CASSHDSLEETQYF | TGTGCCAGCAGCCACGACAGTCTAGAAGAGACCCAGTACTTC
TRBJ2-3 | TRBV9 | - | few | CAGAVGAWDTQYF | TGTGCCGGAGCGGTTGGGGCGTGGGATACGCAGTATTTT
TRBJ1-5 | TRBV4-2 | - | - | CASSQEVRQPQHF | TGTGCCAGCAGCCAAGAAGTCCGTCAGCCCCAGCATTTT
TRBJ2-5 | TRBV7-9 | - | - | CASSLLAGLEETQYF | TGTGCCAGCAGCTTACTTGCGGGGCTGGAGGAGACCCAGTACTTC
TRBJ1-1 | TRBV7-6 | TRBD1 | - | CASSSPDRSTGEAFF | TGTGCCAGCAGCTCCCCGGACAGGTCGACGGGGGAAGCTTTCTTT
TRBJ2-1 | TRBV27 | - | - | CASSGHVNNEQFF | TGTGCCAGCAGCGGACACGTCAATAATGAGCAGTTCTTC
TRBJ2-7 | TRBV5-1 | - | few | CASSLAWGKEQYF | TGCGCCAGCAGCTTGGCCTGGGGGAAGGAGCAGTACTTC
TRBJ1-1 | TRBV19 | - | - | CASSISVTFRDTEAFF | TGTGCCAGTAGTATATCCGTCACCTTCAGGGACACTGAAGCTTTCTTT
TRBJ2-5 | TRBV7-6 | TRBD1 | - | CASSRRTGAPWETQYF | TGTGCCAGCAGCCGCAGAACAGGGGCCCCCTGGGAGACCCAGTACTTC
TRBJ1-5 | TRBV6-1 | - | - | CASSEKPSSNQPQHF | TGTGCCAGCAGTGAAAAGCCATCTAGCAATCAGCCCCAGCATTTT
TRBJ1-2 | TRBV28 | - | - | CASGPALGAPSPYGYTF | TGTGCCAGCGGTCCAGCCCTAGGGGCCCCATCCCCTTATGGCTACACCTTC
TRBJ1-4 | TRBV7-2 | - | once | CASSLGRFGEKLFF | TGTGCCAGCAGCTTAGGCAGGTTCGGTGAAAAACTGTTTTTT
TRBJ2-1 | TRBV28 | TRBD2 | - | CASSFFSGAYNEQFF | TGTGCCAGCAGTTTTTTTAGCGGGGCGTACAATGAGCAGTTCTTC
TRBJ1-6 | TRBV28 | - | - | CASSLPTGYNSPLHF | TGTGCCAGCAGTCTTCCGACTGGGTATAATTCACCCCTCCACTTT
TRBJ1-1 | TRBV6-2/TRBV6-3 | - | - | CASSFRDPVRGAEAFF | TGTGCCAGCAGTTTCCGGGACCCAGTCCGTGGTGCTGAAGCTTTCTTT
TRBJ1-1 | TRBV5-8 | TRBD1 | - | CASSLGTGFMNTEAFF | TGTGCCAGCAGCTTAGGGACAGGGTTCATGAACACTGAAGCTTTCTTT
TRBJ1-6 | TRBV7-3 | - | once | CASSLWGTYNSPLHF | TGTGCCAGCAGCTTATGGGGGACGTATAATTCACCCCTCCACTTT
TRBJ2-1 | TRBV7-6 | - | - | CASSLVWNEQFF | TGTGCCAGCAGCTTAGTTTGGAATGAGCAGTTCTTC
TRBJ2-1 | TRBV25-1 | - | - | CASSESGIDEQFF | TGTGCCAGCAGTGAATCGGGAATCGATGAGCAGTTCTTC
TRBJ2-3 | TRBV20-1 | - | - | CSARDKDTQYF | TGCAGTGCTAGAGATAAAGATACGCAGTATTTT
TRBJ2-5 | TRBV2 | - | - | CASSEVDTEETQYF | TGTGCCAGCAGTGAAGTGGACACCGAAGAGACCCAGTACTTC
TRBJ2-5 | TRBV11-3 | - | - | CASSLGRGETQYF | TGTGCCAGCAGCTTAGGTCGGGGGGAGACCCAGTACTTC
TRBJ1-6 | TRBV5-1 | - | - | CASSLEGLNSPLHF | TGCGCCAGCAGCTTGGAAGGGCTTAATTCACCCCTCCACTTT
TRBJ2-7 | TRBV7-9 | - | - | CASSSTRAGGEQYF | TGTGCCAGCAGCTCCACCCGGGCCGGGGGTGAGCAGTACTTC
TRBJ2-3 | TRBV13 | TRBD2 | - | CASSLALAGGRDTQYF | TGTGCCAGCAGCTTGGCCCTCGCGGGGGGGCGGGATACGCAGTATTTT
TRBJ2-5 | TRBV10-3 | - | - | CATSRDGETQYF | TGTGCCACCTCCCGGGACGGAGAGACCCAGTACTTC
TRBJ2-7 | TRBV7-8 | - | - | CASRQSGVGSYEQYF | TGTGCCAGCAGGCAGTCAGGCGTGGGATCCTACGAGCAGTACTTC
TRBJ2-3 | TRBV4-1 | - | - | CASSQAGRQADTQYF | TGCGCCAGCAGCCAAGCCGGACGCCAAGCGGATACGCAGTATTTT
TRBJ2-2 | TRBV2 | TRBD1 | - | CASRGTGGAIGELFF | TGTGCCAGCAGGGGGACAGGGGGCGCTATCGGGGAGCTGTTTTTT
TRBJ2-7 | TRBV9 | - | - | CASSVEGRVDEQYF | TGTGCCAGCAGCGTAGAAGGAAGGGTCGACGAGCAGTACTTC
TRBJ2-1 | TRBV11-3 | TRBD2 | - | CASSLVSGGINEQFF | TGTGCCAGCAGCTTAGTTAGCGGGGGAATCAATGAGCAGTTCTTC
TRBJ2-1 | TRBV3-1/TRBV3-2 | TRBD2 | once | CASSQDGTISYNEQFF | TGTGCCAGCAGCCAAGACGGGACTATCTCCTACAATGAGCAGTTCTTC
TRBJ1-2 | TRBV16 | - | - | CASSQAPGYGYTF | TGTGCCAGCAGCCAAGCCCCCGGGTATGGCTACACCTTC
TRBJ2-5 | TRBV5-1 | TRBD1 | - | CASSWGQFQETQYF | TGCGCCAGCAGCTGGGGACAGTTCCAAGAGACCCAGTACTTC
TRBJ2-1 | TRBV6-1 | TRBD2 | - | CASSEAPRLAGWGEQFF | TGTGCCAGCAGTGAAGCCCCCCGACTAGCGGGGTGGGGGGAGCAGTTCTTC
TRBJ1-4 | TRBV5-1 | TRBD1 | few | CASSLSGTGEEKLFF | TGCGCCAGCAGCTTGTCCGGGACAGGGGAGGAAAAACTGTTTTTT
TRBJ1-5 | TRBV5-4 | TRBD1 | once | CASSVTGTGSSNQPQHF | TGTGCCAGCAGCGTCACGGGGACAGGGTCGAGCAATCAGCCCCAGCATTTT
TRBJ2-3 | TRBV27 | - | - | CASSRRGPDTQYF | TGTGCCAGCAGTAGACGGGGCCCAGATACGCAGTATTTT
TRBJ1-6 | TRBV10-3 | - | - | CATDNRASSYNSPLHF | TGTGCCACCGATAACAGGGCCAGCTCCTATAATTCACCCCTCCACTTT
TRBJ2-2 | TRBV6-5 | - | - | CASSYAGVTGELFF | TGTGCCAGCAGTTACGCAGGGGTCACCGGGGAGCTGTTTTTT
TRBJ1-5 | TRBV4-1 | - | - | CASSPAGQGSRAPQHF | TGCGCCAGCAGCCCCGCCGGTCAGGGGTCTCGGGCGCCCCAGCATTTT
TRBJ2-3 | TRBV6-4 | - | - | CASSEGGPTDTQYF | TGTGCCAGCAGTGAGGGGGGGCCCACAGATACGCAGTATTTT
TRBJ2-5 | TRBV13 | - | - | CASSLEGGRETQYF | TGTGCCAGCAGCTTAGAGGGGGGCCGAGAGACCCAGTACTTC
TRBJ1-6 | TRBV13 | - | - | CASSLGGGQGNKSPLHF | TGTGCCAGCAGCTTAGGTGGGGGCCAGGGGAATAAATCACCCCTCCACTTT
TRBJ1-6 | TRBV6-5 | - | - | CASSYLTSSYNSPLHF | TGTGCCAGCAGTTACTTGACTAGCTCCTATAATTCACCCCTCCACTTT